The following is a T cell receptor beta chain sequence with its context. The data are from a study of blood T cell repertoires in COVID-19. The repertoire was sequenced with immunoSEQ multiplex PCR; TCRdb's copy has only in-frame clones and lacks some. The sample records about 150,000 clones, 78% being singletons. Everyone who took part was roughly 18 to 100 years old, and they came from 24 US areas. Cohort assignment relied on participant-reported clinical history. Cohort 3 donors counted as recovered after two negative PCRs, clearance, or resolved symptoms. The ends lost 5 bases at V and 1 base at J; junction bases unmatched: 5. Per the germline V gene, CDR1 is SEHNR and CDR2 is FQNEAQ (reference sequence). CDR3 length: 15 amino acids.

V and J are TRBV7-9 and TRBJ1-1; 9 nucleotides line up with TRBD1. The sample consisted of PBMCs or T cells enriched from blood (not recorded which). This receptor was taken from a woman aged 45 to 65 who had recovered from COVID-19. CDR3 protein: CASSPTGGANTEAFF. The CDR3 DNA reads TGTGCCAGCAGCCCTACAGGGGGCGCGAACACTGAAGCTTTCTTT.